This entry lists 20 T cell receptor beta chains sequenced from one sample in a study of blood T cell repertoires in COVID-19. The protocol was immunoSEQ multiplex PCR, while the TCRdb copy is restricted to in-frame clones and leaves out a portion. The sample has more than 65,000 clones, 87% seen once. Sequencing used peripheral blood. The receptors stem from a man aged 50-60 years with active COVID-19.

The chain joins TRBV19 to TRBJ2-7; 7 bases fit TRBD1. The CDR3 consists of 13 residues. Germline V lookup: CDR1 LNHDA, CDR2 SQIVND (reference sequence). V was clipped by 2 bases and J by 5 bases; unmatched bases: 3. The CDR3 is CASSIRGRDEQYF. The CDR3 nucleotides read TGTGCCAGTAGTATAAGGGGGCGCGACGAGCAGTACTTC.

J is TRBJ1-2 and V is TRBV19, with D maybe TRBD1 (5 bases). Trimming cost V 6 bases and J 5 bases, with 19 bases left between them. The CDR3 totals 15 residues. Germline V gene sequence: CDR1 LNHDA, CDR2 SQIVND (reference sequence). In DNA, the CDR3 is TGTGCCAGTAGAGGAGGGACCGCAAGAGTATATGGCTACACCTTC. It yields the protein CASRGGTARVYGYTF.

The CDR3 region has the DNA TGCGCCAGCAGCTTAGCGGGGATTAGCACAGATACGCAGTATTTT. This gives the protein CASSLAGISTDTQYF. The chain carries TRBV5-1 and TRBJ2-3, with 7 positions matching TRBD2. V lost 2 bases and J lost 0; bases outside the gene matches: 3. CDR3 length equals 15 residues. CDR1 is SGHRS, CDR2 YFSETQ, per germline.

The V gene is TRBV9, the J gene TRBJ1-6; D remains ambiguous. CDR1 SGDLS and CDR2 YYNGEE come from the germline V gene. The CDR3 covers 14 residues. Trimming took off 0 bases at V and 7 bases at J, with 8 bases between the two ends. CDR3 bases: TGTGCCAGCAGCGTAGGGGCGCTAAATTCACCCCTCCACTTT. Translated, it gives CASSVGALNSPLHF.

This clone was detected only once. The chain uses TRBV5-1 and TRBJ2-7, with 7 bases aligning to TRBD2. The CDR3 runs to 13 residues. Germline lookup yields CDR1 SGHRS and CDR2 YFSETQ. Trimming cost V 2 bases and J 6 bases; bases outside gene matches: 5. CDR3 in DNA: TGCGCCAGCAGCTTCACAGCGGGAAGCGAGCAGTACTTC. Translation: CASSFTAGSEQYF.

V is TRBV7-2 and J is TRBJ2-1, with D perhaps matching TRBD1 (6 bases). The CDR3 spans 14 residues. Deletions cut 0 bases from V and 4 bases from J, with 7 bases between. Looked up from germline, CDR1 is SGHTA and CDR2 is FQGNSA. As DNA, the CDR3 is TGTGCCAGCAGCTTAGCGGGGGCTTACAATGAGCAGTTCTTC. The encoded protein is CASSLAGAYNEQFF.

V gene TRBV7-2 combines with J gene TRBJ1-2, with D tentatively TRBD1 (5 bases). Germline-derived CDR1 and CDR2 are SGHTA and FQGNSA. This CDR3 has 15 amino acids. V shed 5 bases and J shed 4 bases, with 17 bases lying between them. CDR3: CASSSALTATYGYTF. In DNA form, the CDR3 reads TGTGCCAGCAGCAGCGCTTTGACAGCAACCTATGGCTACACCTTC.

The table lists this clone with a count of one. The gene calls are TRBV7-2 and TRBJ2-2, with a possible D match to TRBD1 (5 bases). The CDR3 extends over 14 amino acids. Germline V gene lookup returns CDR1 SGHTA and CDR2 FQGNSA. The V end was cut by 4 bases, the J end by 6 bases, with 12 bases between. The CDR3 here is CASSYGATAGELFF. The CDR3, as DNA: TGTGCCAGCAGCTATGGGGCTACAGCCGGGGAGCTGTTTTTT.

This chain links TRBV11-2 with TRBJ1-1; D possibly corresponds to TRBD1 (5 bases). Looked up from germline, CDR1 is SGHAT and CDR2 is FQNNGV. V lost 3 bases and J lost 7, with 15 bases in between. CDR3 length equals 14 residues. DNA of the CDR3: TGTGCCAGCAGCTTCCCCGGACAAGCTGGTGAAGCTTTCTTT. It encodes CASSFPGQAGEAFF.

In this sample, this clone turned up a few times. This sequence joins TRBV28 and TRBJ1-2; 7 bases map to TRBD1. CDR1 is MDHEN, CDR2 SYDVKM, per germline. The CDR3 loop spans 12 amino acids. V shed 10 bases and J 8 bases; nucleotides not matched to a gene: 10. The CDR3 region is CATTGDRSGYTF. In DNA, the CDR3 is TGTGCCACCACTGGGGACAGATCCGGCTACACCTTC.

This sequence joins TRBV4-3 and TRBJ2-3; a weak D match, TRBD2 (6 bases). The CDR3 spans 18 residues. V shed 4 bases and J shed 2 bases, with 22 bases lying between them. Looked up from germline, CDR1 is LGHNA and CDR2 is YSLEER. Written as DNA, the CDR3 is TGCGCCAGCAGCCCCCAGCCCAACTCCGGGGGACTCACAGATACGCAGTATTTT. It is translated as CASSPQPNSGGLTDTQYF.

The CDR3, as DNA: TGTGCCAGCAGCAGTCGGGGAGGACGTTCCTACAATGAGCAGTTCTTC. Its protein product is CASSSRGGRSYNEQFF. The chain joins TRBV11-1 to TRBJ2-1; D possibly corresponds to TRBD2 (6 bases). The ends were cut back, 5 bases at V and 1 base at J, with 15 bases in the middle. Germline CDR1 and CDR2: SGHAT and FQDESV (reference sequence). The CDR3 extends over 16 amino acids.

The chain carries TRBV5-8 and TRBJ2-2; D unresolved. Germline loops: CDR1 SGHTS, CDR2 YDEGEE. This CDR3 has 15 amino acids. With 1 base removed from V and 0 bases from J, the gap between germline ends came to 7 bases. The CDR3 loop is CASSLRGSNTGELFF. CDR3 in DNA: TGTGCCAGCAGCTTGCGAGGTTCGAACACCGGGGAGCTGTTTTTT. Together with reference TRBV5-8 and TRBJ2-2, the CDR3 gives the full variable domain: EAGVTQSPTHLIKTRGQQATLRCSPISGHTSVYWYQQALGLGLQFLLWYDEGEERNRGNFPPRFSGRQFPNYSSELNVNALELEDSALYLCASSLRGSNTGELFFGEGSRLTVL.

This clone turned up a few times. The chain uses TRBV7-2 and TRBJ2-2; TRBD1 might be the D (5 bases). V lost 5 bases and J lost 4, with 11 bases in between. Germline V lookup: CDR1 SGHTA, CDR2 FQGNSA. The CDR3 sequence is 14 residues long. Here the CDR3 reads CASSPDSLTGELFF. The CDR3 coding sequence is TGTGCCAGCAGCCCAGACAGCCTCACCGGGGAGCTGTTTTTT. The full variable domain, in which reference TRBV7-2 and TRBJ2-2 provide the parts outside the CDR3, is GAGVSQSPSNKVTEKGKDVELRCDPISGHTALYWYRQSLGQGLEFLIYFQGNSAPDKSGLPSDRFSAERTGGSVSTLTIQRTQQEDSAVYLCASSPDSLTGELFFGEGSRLTVL.

The V call is TRBV6-6, the J call TRBJ1-5, with 9 bases that match TRBD1. Looked up from germline, CDR1 is MNHNY and CDR2 is SVGAGI (reference sequence). CDR3 length: 16 amino acids. The V gene end was trimmed by 6 bases and the J gene end by 6 bases; junction bases not matched to a gene: 12. This chain's CDR3 is CASSLTGTGNPQPQHF. CDR3 in DNA: TGTGCCAGCAGCCTTACCGGGACAGGGAACCCTCAGCCCCAGCATTTT.

This chain links TRBV28 with TRBJ1-2, with D possibly TRBD1 on 6 matching bases. CDR1 and CDR2 (germline): MDHEN, SYDVKM. The V and J ends lost 5 bases and 4 bases respectively, with 26 bases between them. The CDR3 extends over 18 amino acids. The DNA of the CDR3 is TGTGCCAGCAGTCAGCCCCCCCGCAGGACAGTTACTTTCTATGGCTACACCTTC. It is translated as CASSQPPRRTVTFYGYTF.

The chain joins TRBV11-1 to TRBJ1-2; D is undetermined. CDR1 and CDR2 (germline): SGHAT, FQDESV (reference sequence). The germline V and J ends were trimmed by 5 bases and 3 bases, with 16 bases remaining between them. The CDR3 runs to 15 residues. The CDR3, as DNA: TGTGCCAGCAGCCCCCTCGAGGATCGATACTATGGCTACACCTTC. Protein: CASSPLEDRYYGYTF. Variable domain in full (rest from reference TRBV11-1 and TRBJ1-2): EAEVAQSPRYKITEKSQAVAFWCDPISGHATLYWYRQILGQGPELLVQFQDESVVDDSQLPKDRFSAERLKGVDSTLKIQPAELGDSAMYLCASSPLEDRYYGYTFGSGTRLTVV.

CDR3 nucleotides: TGTGCCAGCAGCTTGCAGGGCCGGTACGAGCAGTACTTC. It translates to CASSLQGRYEQYF. The chain employs TRBV7-2 and TRBJ2-7, with a weak D call TRBD1 (5 bases). V shed 3 bases and J shed 4 bases, with 10 bases lying between them. Looked up from germline, CDR1 is SGHTA and CDR2 is FQGNSA. The CDR3 consists of 13 residues.

J is TRBJ2-1 and V is TRBV7-2; 11 bases match TRBD2. CDR3 length equals 14 residues. Germline V lookup: CDR1 SGHTA, CDR2 FQGNSA. J lost 13 bases, V lost 4 bases, and 9 bases had no gene match. Here the CDR3 DNA reads TGTGCCAGCAGCTCGTCGACTAGCGGGATGATCCAGTTCTTC. It translates to CASSSSTSGMIQFF.

This chain connects TRBV27 to TRBJ2-7, with 7 bases that match TRBD1. CDR1 and CDR2 from the germline V gene are MNHEY and SMNVEV (reference sequence). This CDR3 is 14 amino acids long. The ends lost 5 bases at V and 0 bases at J; junction bases unmatched: 4. The CDR3 sequence: CASSPGTVSYEQYF. Written as DNA, the CDR3 is TGTGCCAGCAGTCCCGGGACAGTCTCCTACGAGCAGTACTTC.